Each of the 10 T cell receptor beta chains below was sequenced from the same sample in a study of blood T cell repertoires in COVID-19. Clones were sequenced by immunoSEQ multiplex PCR, and TCRdb holds only the in-frame ones, with some missing. The top ten clones hold 4.5% of a sample with about 98,000 clones, approximately 88% of them seen once. The sample taken for sequencing was peripheral blood. The receptor set was obtained from a human donor in a cohort sampled during active COVID-19.

This clone was recorded once. V gene TRBV5-5 combines with J gene TRBJ2-3; 7 nucleotides align to TRBD1. The germline gives CDR1 SGHKS, CDR2 YYEKEE (reference sequence). CDR3 length equals 16 residues. Trimming took 4 bases from V and 3 from J; bases not matched to a gene: 11. CDR3 nucleotide sequence: TGTGCCAGCAGCCCCCGAAATACAGGGGAGACAGATACGCAGTATTTT. This gives the protein CASSPRNTGETDTQYF.

The chain employs TRBV7-2 and TRBJ1-2; no clear D gene. V was pared by 4 bases and J by 8 bases, with 8 bases between. In germline, CDR1 is SGHTA, CDR2 FQGNSA. This CDR3 is 11 amino acids long. CDR3 nucleotides: TGTGCCAGCAGCTACTCCTGGGGCTACACCTTC. Translation gives CASSYSWGYTF.

The chain employs TRBV9 and TRBJ2-5; TRBD2 matches at 13 bases. The CDR3 totals 16 residues. Trimming took 4 bases from V and 4 from J; bases not matched to a gene: 7. Germline V gene sequence: CDR1 SGDLS, CDR2 YYNGEE. CDR3 nucleotide sequence: TGTGCCAGCAGCCCCAGGACTAGCGGGGGCGTAGAGACCCAGTACTTC. Translated: CASSPRTSGGVETQYF.

This chain joins TRBV7-3 and TRBJ2-1, with 8 bases identical to TRBD1. The trim removed 6 bases at V and 10 bases at J, leaving 11 bases unmatched. This CDR3 has 14 residues. CDR1 and CDR2 from the germline V gene are SGHTA and FQGTGA. CDR3 amino acids: CASREDRARGEQFF. As DNA, the CDR3 is TGTGCCAGCAGGGAGGACAGGGCTCGAGGGGAGCAGTTCTTC.

The chain is built from TRBV18 and TRBJ1-1; D is uncertain. CDR1 KGHSH and CDR2 LQKENI come from the germline V gene. The V and J ends lost 2 bases and 2 bases respectively, with 6 bases between them. The CDR3 covers 13 residues. The CDR3 coding sequence is TGTGCCAGCTCACCAGAAACTAACACTGAAGCTTTCTTT. Protein product: CASSPETNTEAFF.

V usage is TRBV2 and J usage is TRBJ2-3; 7 bases are a match to TRBD1. The V gene's germline CDR1 is SNHLY and CDR2 FYNNEI. The CDR3 consists of 14 residues. With V trimmed by 9 bases and J by 4 bases, 10 bases remained unmatched. In DNA, the CDR3 is TGTGCCAGTAGGGGACAGCACGGCCCAGATACGCAGTATTTT. Translation gives CASRGQHGPDTQYF. Supplemented by reference TRBV2 and TRBJ2-3, the full variable domain reads EPEVTQTPSHQVTQMGQEVILRCVPISNHLYFYWYRQILGQKVEFLVSFYNNEISEKSEIFDDQFSVERPDGSNFTLKIRSTKLEDSAMYFCASRGQHGPDTQYFGPGTRLTVL.

CDR3 in DNA: TGTGCCAGTAGTTTTACAGAGTATGGCTACACCTTC. This codes for CASSFTEYGYTF. V gene TRBV19 combines with J gene TRBJ1-2, with unresolved D. From germline, CDR1 is LNHDA and CDR2 SQIVND (reference sequence). V lost 5 bases, J lost 5 bases, and 9 bases lay in between. The CDR3 runs to 12 residues.

This chain connects TRBV19 to TRBJ2-5; D call uncertain. This CDR3 is 13 amino acids long. V was shortened by 4 bases and J by 1 base, with 7 bases between the two germline ends. Germline V gene data show CDR1 as LNHDA and CDR2 as SQIVND (reference sequence). CDR3 sequence: CASSTQFQETQYF. The CDR3 nucleotides are TGTGCCAGTAGTACACAGTTCCAAGAGACCCAGTACTTC.

J is TRBJ1-5 and V is TRBV6-5, with D unclear. Trimming removed 0 bases from V and 0 bases from J, with 9 bases in between. This CDR3 region has 16 residues. In germline, CDR1 is MNHEY, CDR2 SVGAGI. For the CDR3, the DNA is TGTGCCAGCAGTTACTCGAATCAGTATAGCAATCAGCCCCAGCATTTT. Protein product: CASSYSNQYSNQPQHF.

The rearrangement uses TRBV28 and TRBJ1-4; D remains unclear. V lost 2 bases and J lost 8, with 15 bases in between. This CDR3 spans 15 amino acids. CDR1 is MDHEN, CDR2 SYDVKM, per germline. The CDR3, as DNA: TGTGCCAGCAGTTTAACCCCGGGATCAAGGGAAAAACTGTTTTTT. Its translation is CASSLTPGSREKLFF. Together with reference TRBV28 and TRBJ1-4, the CDR3 gives the full variable domain: DVKVTQSSRYLVKRTGEKVFLECVQDMDHENMFWYRQDPGLGLRLIYFSYDVKMKEKGDIPEGYSVSREKKERFSLILESASTNQTSMYLCASSLTPGSREKLFFGSGTQLSVL.